Below, 3 T cell receptor beta chains from the same sample are listed, as sequenced in a study of PD-1 blockade in mismatch repair-deficient tumors. The table came from immunoSEQ multiplex PCR; TCRdb's copy has only in-frame clones and leaves some out. The sample contains around 52,000 clones, roughly 80% of which appear only once. This material consisted of peripheral blood, taken about 20 weeks after starting pembrolizumab. These receptors came from an adult with mismatch repair-deficient cancer.

This sequence joins TRBV4-2 and TRBJ2-7; the match to TRBD1 covers 9 bases. CDR3 length: 14 residues. V gave up 6 bases and J gave up 5 bases; unmatched junction bases: 8. Germline CDR1 is LGHNA and CDR2 is YNFKEQ. The CDR3 bases are TGTGCCAGCAGTCAACAGGGGGCTGTCCACGAGCAGTACTTC. It yields the protein CASSQQGAVHEQYF.

The V gene is TRBV11-3, the J gene TRBJ2-5; D assignment may be TRBD1 or TRBD2 (6 bases each). Trimming cost V 5 bases and J 7 bases, with 17 bases left between them. The CDR3 is made up of 14 amino acids. Germline values: CDR1 SGHNT, CDR2 YENEEA. CDR3 DNA sequence: TGTGCCAGCAGCCCCCGGGACAAGGGGGGGACCCAGTACTTC. The encoded protein is CASSPRDKGGTQYF.

Details on this clone: Other DNA sequences in this specimen translate into the identical CDR3. The rearrangement links TRBV20-1 to TRBJ2-1, with D unclear. V dropped 1 base and J dropped 8 bases, with 6 bases sitting between them. There are 11 residues in the CDR3. Germline V gene lookup returns CDR1 DFQATT and CDR2 SNEGSKA (reference sequence). The CDR3 nucleotides read TGCAGTGCTAGAGTCCTCCATGAGCAGTTCTTC. It is translated as CSARVLHEQFF.